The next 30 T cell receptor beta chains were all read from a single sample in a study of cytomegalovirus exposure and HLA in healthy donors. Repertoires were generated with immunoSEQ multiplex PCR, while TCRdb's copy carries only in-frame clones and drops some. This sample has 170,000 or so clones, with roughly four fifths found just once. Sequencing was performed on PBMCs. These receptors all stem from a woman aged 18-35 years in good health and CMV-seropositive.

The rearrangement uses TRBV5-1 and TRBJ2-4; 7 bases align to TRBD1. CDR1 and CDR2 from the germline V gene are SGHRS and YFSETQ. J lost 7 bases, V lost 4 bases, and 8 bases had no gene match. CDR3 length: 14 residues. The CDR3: CASSLSTRGNIQYF. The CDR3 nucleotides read TGCGCCAGCAGCCTCTCCACCAGGGGGAACATTCAGTACTTC. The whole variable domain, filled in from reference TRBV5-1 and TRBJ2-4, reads KAGVTQTPRYLIKTRGQQVTLSCSPISGHRSVSWYQQTPGQGLQFLFEYFSETQRNKGNFPGRFSGRQFSNSRSEMNVSTLELGDSALYLCASSLSTRGNIQYFGAGTRLSVL.

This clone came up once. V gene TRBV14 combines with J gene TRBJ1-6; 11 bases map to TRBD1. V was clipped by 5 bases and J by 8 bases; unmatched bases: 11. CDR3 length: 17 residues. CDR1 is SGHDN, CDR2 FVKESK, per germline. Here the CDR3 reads CASSGQGAPLVDSPLHF. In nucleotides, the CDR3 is TGTGCCAGCAGCGGACAGGGGGCACCATTGGTTGATTCACCCCTCCACTTT.

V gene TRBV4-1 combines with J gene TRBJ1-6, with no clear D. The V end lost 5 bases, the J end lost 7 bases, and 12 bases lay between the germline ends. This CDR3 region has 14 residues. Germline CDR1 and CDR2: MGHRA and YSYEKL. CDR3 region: CASSGGDFNSPLHF. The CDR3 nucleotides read TGCGCCAGCAGCGGTGGAGATTTCAATTCACCCCTCCACTTT.

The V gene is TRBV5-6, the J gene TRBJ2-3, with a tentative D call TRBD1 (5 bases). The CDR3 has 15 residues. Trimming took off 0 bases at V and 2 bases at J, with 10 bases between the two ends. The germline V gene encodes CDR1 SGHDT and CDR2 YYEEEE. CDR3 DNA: TGTGCCAGCAGCTTGGCTCAGGGTCTCACAGATACGCAGTATTTT. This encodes CASSLAQGLTDTQYF.

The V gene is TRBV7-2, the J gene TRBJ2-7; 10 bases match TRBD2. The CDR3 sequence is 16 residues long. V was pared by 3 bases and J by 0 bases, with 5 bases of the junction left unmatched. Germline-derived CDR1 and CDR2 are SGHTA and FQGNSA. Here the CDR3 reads CASSFGLAVSSYEQYF. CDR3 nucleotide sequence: TGTGCCAGCAGCTTCGGACTAGCGGTTAGCTCCTACGAGCAGTACTTC.

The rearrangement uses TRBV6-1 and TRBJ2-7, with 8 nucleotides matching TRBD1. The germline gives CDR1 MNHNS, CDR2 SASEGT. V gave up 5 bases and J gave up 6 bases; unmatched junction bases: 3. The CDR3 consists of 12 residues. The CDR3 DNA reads TGTGCCAGCAGTCTTGACAGGGGCGAGCAGTACTTC. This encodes CASSLDRGEQYF.

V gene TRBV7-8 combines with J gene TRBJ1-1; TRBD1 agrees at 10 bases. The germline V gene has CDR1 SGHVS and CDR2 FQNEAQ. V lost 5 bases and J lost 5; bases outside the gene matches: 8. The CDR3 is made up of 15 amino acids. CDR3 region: CASSVTGTGVTEAFF. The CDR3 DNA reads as TGTGCCAGCAGCGTAACCGGGACAGGGGTGACTGAAGCTTTCTTT.

CDR3 sequence: CASSESKRGRTGANVLTF. CDR3 coding DNA: TGCGCCAGCAGTGAGTCGAAAAGGGGTAGGACTGGGGCCAACGTCCTGACTTTC. This chain links TRBV10-1 with TRBJ2-6; perhaps TRBD1 as D (5 bases). Per the germline V gene, CDR1 is WNHNN and CDR2 is SYGVQD (reference sequence). V was clipped by 0 bases and J by 2 bases, with 14 bases between them. This CDR3 spans 18 amino acids.

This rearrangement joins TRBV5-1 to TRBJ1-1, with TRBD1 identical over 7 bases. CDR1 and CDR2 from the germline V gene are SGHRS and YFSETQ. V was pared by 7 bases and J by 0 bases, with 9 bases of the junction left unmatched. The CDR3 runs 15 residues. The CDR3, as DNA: TGCGCCAGCGTGGGACAGCCAAACTTGAACACTGAAGCTTTCTTT. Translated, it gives CASVGQPNLNTEAFF.

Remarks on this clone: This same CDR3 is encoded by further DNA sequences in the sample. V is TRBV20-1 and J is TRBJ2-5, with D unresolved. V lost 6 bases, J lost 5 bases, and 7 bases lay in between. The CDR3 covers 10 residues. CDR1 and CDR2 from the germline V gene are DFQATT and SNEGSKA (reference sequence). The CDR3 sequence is CSALRETQYF. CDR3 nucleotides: TGCAGTGCCCTTCGGGAGACCCAGTACTTC.

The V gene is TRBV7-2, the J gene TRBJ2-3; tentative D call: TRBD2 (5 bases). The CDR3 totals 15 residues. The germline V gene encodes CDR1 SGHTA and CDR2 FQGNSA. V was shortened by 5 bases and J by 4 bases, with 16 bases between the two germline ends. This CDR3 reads CASSPRASSADTQYF. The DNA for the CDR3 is TGTGCCAGCAGCCCTAGGGCTAGCAGCGCAGATACGCAGTATTTT.

The CDR3: CSVVQMNTEAFF. In DNA, the CDR3 is TGCAGCGTTGTCCAAATGAACACTGAAGCTTTCTTT. V and J are TRBV29-1 and TRBJ1-1, with unresolved D. Trimming stripped 4 bases from V and 0 bases from J, with 6 bases between. This CDR3 is built from 12 residues. In germline, CDR1 is SQVTM, CDR2 ANQGSEA.

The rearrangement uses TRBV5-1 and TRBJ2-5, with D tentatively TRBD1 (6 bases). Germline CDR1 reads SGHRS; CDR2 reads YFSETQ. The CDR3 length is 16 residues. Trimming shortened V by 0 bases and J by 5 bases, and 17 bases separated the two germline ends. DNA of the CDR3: TGCGCCAGCAGCTTGGGGACAGACCCTGCAGCGGAGACCCAGTACTTC. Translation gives CASSLGTDPAAETQYF.

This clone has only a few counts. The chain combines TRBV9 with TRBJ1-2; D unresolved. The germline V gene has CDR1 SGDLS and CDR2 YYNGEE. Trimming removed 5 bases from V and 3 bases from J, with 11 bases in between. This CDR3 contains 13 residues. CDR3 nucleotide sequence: TGTGCCAGCAGATCCGGAGCGGACTATGGCTACACCTTC. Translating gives CASRSGADYGYTF.

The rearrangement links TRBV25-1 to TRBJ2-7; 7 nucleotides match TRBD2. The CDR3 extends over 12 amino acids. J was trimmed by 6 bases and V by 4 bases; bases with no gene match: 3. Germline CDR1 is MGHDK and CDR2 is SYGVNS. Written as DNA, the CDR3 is TGTGCCAGCAGTGGGGGGAGGGGCGAGCAGTACTTC. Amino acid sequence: CASSGGRGEQYF.

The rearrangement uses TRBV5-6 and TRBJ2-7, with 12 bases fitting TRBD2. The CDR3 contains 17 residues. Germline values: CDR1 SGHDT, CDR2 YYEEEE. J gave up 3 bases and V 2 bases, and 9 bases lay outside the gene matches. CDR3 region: CASSLGTSGLAVYEQYF. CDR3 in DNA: TGTGCCAGCAGCTTAGGGACTAGCGGGCTTGCTGTCTACGAGCAGTACTTC.

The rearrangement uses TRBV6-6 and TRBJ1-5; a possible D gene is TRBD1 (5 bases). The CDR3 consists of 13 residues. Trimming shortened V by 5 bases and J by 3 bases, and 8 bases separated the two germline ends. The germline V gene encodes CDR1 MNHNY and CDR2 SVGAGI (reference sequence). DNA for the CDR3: TGTGCCAGCAGTCAGGGATACAATCAGCCCCAGCATTTT. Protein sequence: CASSQGYNQPQHF.

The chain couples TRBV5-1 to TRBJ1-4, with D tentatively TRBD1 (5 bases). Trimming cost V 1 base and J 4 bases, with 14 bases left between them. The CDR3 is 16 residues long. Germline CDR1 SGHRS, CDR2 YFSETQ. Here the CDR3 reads CASSLSQDRFNEKLFF. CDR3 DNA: TGCGCCAGCAGCTTGTCACAAGACAGATTTAATGAAAAACTGTTTTTT.

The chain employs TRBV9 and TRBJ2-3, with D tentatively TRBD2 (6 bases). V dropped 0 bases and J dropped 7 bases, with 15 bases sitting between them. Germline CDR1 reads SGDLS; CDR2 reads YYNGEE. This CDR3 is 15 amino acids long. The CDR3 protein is CASSVDETSLHTQYF. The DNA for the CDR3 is TGTGCCAGCAGCGTAGATGAGACTAGTTTACATACGCAGTATTTT. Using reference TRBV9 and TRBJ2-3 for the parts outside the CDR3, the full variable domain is DSGVTQTPKHLITATGQRVTLRCSPRSGDLSVYWYQQSLDQGLQFLIQYYNGEERAKGNILERFSAQQFPDLHSELNLSSLELGDSALYFCASSVDETSLHTQYFGPGTRLTVL.

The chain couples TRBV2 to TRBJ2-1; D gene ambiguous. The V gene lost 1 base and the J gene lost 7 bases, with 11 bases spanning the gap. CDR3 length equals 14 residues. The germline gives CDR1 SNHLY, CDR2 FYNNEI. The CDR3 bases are TGTGCCAGCAGTGAAGGTATACAGATGAATGAGCAGTTCTTC. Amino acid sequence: CASSEGIQMNEQFF. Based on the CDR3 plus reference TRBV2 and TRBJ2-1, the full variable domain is EPEVTQTPSHQVTQMGQEVILRCVPISNHLYFYWYRQILGQKVEFLVSFYNNEISEKSEIFDDQFSVERPDGSNFTLKIRSTKLEDSAMYFCASSEGIQMNEQFFGPGTRLTVL.

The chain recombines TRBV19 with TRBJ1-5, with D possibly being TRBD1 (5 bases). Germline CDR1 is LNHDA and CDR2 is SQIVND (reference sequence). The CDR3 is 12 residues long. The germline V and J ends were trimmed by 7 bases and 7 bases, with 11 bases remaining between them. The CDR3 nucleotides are TGTGCCAGTACAGCAGGGCAACAGCCCCAGCATTTT. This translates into CASTAGQQPQHF.

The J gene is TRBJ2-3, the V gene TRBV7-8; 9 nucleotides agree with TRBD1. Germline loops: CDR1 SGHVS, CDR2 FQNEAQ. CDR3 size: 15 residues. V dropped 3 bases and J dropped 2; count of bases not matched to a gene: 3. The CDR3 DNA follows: TGTGCCAGCAGCTTCCAACAGGGGGCCACAGATACGCAGTATTTT. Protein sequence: CASSFQQGATDTQYF.

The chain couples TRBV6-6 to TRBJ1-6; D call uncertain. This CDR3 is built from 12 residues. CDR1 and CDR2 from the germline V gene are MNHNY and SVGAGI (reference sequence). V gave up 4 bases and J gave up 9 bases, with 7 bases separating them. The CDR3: CASSSPGSPLHF. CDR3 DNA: TGTGCCAGCAGTTCTCCAGGTTCACCCCTCCACTTT.

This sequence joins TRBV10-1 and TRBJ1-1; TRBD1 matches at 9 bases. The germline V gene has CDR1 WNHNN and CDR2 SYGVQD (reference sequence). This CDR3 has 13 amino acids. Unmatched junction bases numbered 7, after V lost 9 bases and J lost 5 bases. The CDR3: CASGTGQGTEAFF. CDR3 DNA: TGCGCCAGTGGCACTGGACAGGGGACTGAAGCTTTCTTT.

This CDR3 is CASRGQGELYEQYF. Here the CDR3 DNA reads TGTGCCAGCAGAGGACAGGGGGAGCTTTACGAGCAGTACTTC. The V gene is TRBV7-9, the J gene TRBJ2-7, with 10 bases lining up with TRBD1. The ends lost 6 bases at V and 4 bases at J; junction bases unmatched: 6. This CDR3 spans 14 amino acids. Germline V gene data show CDR1 as SEHNR and CDR2 as FQNEAQ (reference sequence).

CDR3 sequence reads: CASRRNREWTYEQYF. CDR3 nucleotides: TGTGCCAGCAGGCGAAACAGGGAGTGGACCTACGAGCAGTACTTC. The V call is TRBV5-5, the J call TRBJ2-7; a weak D match, TRBD1 (6 bases). This CDR3 spans 15 amino acids. Germline CDR1 and CDR2: SGHKS and YYEKEE (reference sequence). The germline V and J ends were trimmed by 5 bases and 2 bases, with 17 bases remaining between them.

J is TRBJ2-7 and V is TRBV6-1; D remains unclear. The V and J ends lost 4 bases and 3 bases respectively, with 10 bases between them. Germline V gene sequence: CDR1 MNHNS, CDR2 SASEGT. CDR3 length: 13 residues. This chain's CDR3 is CASSGDTYYEQYF. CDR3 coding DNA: TGTGCCAGCAGTGGAGACACCTACTACGAGCAGTACTTC.

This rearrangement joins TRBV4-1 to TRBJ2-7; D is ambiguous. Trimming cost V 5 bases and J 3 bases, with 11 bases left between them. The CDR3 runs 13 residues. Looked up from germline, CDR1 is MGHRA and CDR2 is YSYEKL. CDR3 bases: TGCGCCAGCAGCTATTCACCGGGCTACGAGCAGTACTTC. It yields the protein CASSYSPGYEQYF.

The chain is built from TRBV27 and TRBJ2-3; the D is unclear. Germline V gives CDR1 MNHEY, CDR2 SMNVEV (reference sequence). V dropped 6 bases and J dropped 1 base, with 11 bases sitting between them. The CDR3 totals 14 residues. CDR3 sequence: CASRLQYRTDTQYF. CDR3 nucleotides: TGTGCCAGCAGACTCCAATACCGCACAGATACGCAGTATTTT.

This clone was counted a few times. CDR3 sequence: CASSRGHRTDTQYF. CDR3 bases: TGTGCCAGCAGCCGCGGTCACCGCACAGATACGCAGTATTTT. V usage is TRBV27 and J usage is TRBJ2-3; no definite D call. V lost 6 bases, J lost 1 base, and 11 bases lay in between. Germline loops: CDR1 MNHEY, CDR2 SMNVEV (reference sequence). The CDR3 sequence is 14 residues long.